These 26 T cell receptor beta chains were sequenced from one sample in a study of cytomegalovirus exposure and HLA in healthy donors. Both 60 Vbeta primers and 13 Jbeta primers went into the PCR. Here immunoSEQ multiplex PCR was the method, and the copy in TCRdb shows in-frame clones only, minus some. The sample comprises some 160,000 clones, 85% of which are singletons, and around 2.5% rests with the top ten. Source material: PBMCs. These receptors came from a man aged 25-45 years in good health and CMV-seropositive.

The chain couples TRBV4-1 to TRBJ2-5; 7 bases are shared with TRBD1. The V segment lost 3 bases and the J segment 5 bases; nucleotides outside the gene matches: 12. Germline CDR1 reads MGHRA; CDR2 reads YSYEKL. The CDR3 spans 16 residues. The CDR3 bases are TGCGCCAGCAGCCAGACCGGGCACAGGGGCACGGAGACCCAGTACTTC. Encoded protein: CASSQTGHRGTETQYF.

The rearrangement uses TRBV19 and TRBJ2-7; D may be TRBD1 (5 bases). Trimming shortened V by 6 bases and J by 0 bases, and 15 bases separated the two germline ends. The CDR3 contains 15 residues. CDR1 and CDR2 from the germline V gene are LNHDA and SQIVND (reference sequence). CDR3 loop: CASSFMTATSYEQYF. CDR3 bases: TGTGCCAGTAGCTTCATGACAGCGACCTCCTACGAGCAGTACTTC.

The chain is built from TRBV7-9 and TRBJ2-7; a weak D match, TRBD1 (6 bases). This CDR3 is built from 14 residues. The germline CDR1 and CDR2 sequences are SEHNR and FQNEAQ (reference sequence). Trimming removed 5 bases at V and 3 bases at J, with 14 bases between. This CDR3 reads CASSQPGQGYEQYF. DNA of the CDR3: TGTGCCAGCAGCCAACCGGGACAAGGCTACGAGCAGTACTTC.

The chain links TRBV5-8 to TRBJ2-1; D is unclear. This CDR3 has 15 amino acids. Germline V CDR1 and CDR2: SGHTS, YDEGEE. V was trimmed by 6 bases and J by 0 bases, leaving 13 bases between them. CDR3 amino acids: CASTPFQFSYNEQFF. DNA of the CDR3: TGTGCCAGCACCCCTTTTCAGTTCTCCTACAATGAGCAGTTCTTC.

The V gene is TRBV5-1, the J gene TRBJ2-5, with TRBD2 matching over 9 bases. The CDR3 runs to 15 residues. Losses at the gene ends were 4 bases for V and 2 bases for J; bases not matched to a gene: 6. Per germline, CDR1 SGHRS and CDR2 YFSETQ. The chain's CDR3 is CASSPGLAIQETQYF. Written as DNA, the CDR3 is TGCGCCAGCAGCCCGGGACTAGCTATACAAGAGACCCAGTACTTC.

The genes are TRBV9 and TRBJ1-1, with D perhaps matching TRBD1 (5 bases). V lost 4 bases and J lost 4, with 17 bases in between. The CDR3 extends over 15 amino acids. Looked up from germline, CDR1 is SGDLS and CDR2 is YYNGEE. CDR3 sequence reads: CASSIRAGVGTEAFF. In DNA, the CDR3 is TGTGCCAGCAGCATCCGAGCGGGGGTAGGCACTGAAGCTTTCTTT.

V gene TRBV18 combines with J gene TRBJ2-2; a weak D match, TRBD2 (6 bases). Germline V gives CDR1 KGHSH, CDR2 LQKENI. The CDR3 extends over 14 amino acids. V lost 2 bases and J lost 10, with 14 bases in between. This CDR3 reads CASSPASGEAELFF. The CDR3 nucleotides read TGTGCCAGCTCACCAGCGAGTGGGGAGGCGGAGCTGTTTTTT.

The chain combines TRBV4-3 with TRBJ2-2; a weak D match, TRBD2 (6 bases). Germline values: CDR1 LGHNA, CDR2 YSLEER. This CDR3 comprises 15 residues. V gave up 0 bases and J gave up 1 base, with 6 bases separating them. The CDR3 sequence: CASSQDSGNTGELFF. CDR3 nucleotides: TGCGCCAGCAGCCAAGATAGCGGGAACACCGGGGAGCTGTTTTTT.

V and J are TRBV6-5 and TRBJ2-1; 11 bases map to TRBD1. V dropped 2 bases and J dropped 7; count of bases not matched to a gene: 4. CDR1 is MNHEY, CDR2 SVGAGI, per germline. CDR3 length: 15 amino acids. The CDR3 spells CASSYTGQGGNEQFF. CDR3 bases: TGTGCCAGCAGTTACACGGGACAGGGGGGGAATGAGCAGTTCTTC.

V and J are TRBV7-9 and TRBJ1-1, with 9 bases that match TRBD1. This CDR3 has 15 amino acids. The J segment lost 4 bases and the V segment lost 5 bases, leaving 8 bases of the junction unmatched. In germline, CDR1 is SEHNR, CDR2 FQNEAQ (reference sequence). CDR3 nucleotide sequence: TGTGCCAGCAGCGAAACAGGGGGCGTCAGCACTGAAGCTTTCTTT. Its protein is CASSETGGVSTEAFF.

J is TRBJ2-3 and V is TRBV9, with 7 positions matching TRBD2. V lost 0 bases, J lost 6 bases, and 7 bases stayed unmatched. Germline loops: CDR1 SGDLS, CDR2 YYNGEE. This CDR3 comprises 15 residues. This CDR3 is CASSVDIGRSDTQYF. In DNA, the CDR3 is TGTGCCAGCAGCGTAGATATCGGGAGGTCTGATACGCAGTATTTT.

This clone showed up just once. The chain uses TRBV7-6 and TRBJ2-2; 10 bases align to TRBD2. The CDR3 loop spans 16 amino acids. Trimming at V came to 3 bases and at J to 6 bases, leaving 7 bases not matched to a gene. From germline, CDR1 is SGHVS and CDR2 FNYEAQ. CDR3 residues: CASSFSGRASAGELFF. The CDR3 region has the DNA TGTGCCAGCAGCTTCAGCGGGAGGGCCTCGGCCGGGGAGCTGTTTTTT.

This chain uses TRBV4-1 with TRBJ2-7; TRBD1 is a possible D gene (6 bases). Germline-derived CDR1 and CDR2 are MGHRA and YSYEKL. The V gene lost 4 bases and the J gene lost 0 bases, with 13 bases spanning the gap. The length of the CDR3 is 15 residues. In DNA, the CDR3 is TGCGCCAGCAGCCTGGGACACCTGAGCTCCTACGAGCAGTACTTC. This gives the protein CASSLGHLSSYEQYF.

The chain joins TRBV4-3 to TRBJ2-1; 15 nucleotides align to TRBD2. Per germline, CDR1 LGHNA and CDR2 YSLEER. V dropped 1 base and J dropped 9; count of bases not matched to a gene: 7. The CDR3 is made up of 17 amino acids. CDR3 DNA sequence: TGCGCCAGCAGCCAAGTATGGGGACTAGCGGGAGGATCTGAGCAGTTCTTC. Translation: CASSQVWGLAGGSEQFF.

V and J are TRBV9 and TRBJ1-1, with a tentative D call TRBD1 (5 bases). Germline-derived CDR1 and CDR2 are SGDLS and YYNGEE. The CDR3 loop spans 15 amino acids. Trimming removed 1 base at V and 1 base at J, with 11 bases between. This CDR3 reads CASSVLSGGNTEAFF. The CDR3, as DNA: TGTGCCAGCAGCGTATTGTCGGGGGGGAACACTGAAGCTTTCTTT. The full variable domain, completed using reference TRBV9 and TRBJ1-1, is DSGVTQTPKHLITATGQRVTLRCSPRSGDLSVYWYQQSLDQGLQFLIQYYNGEERAKGNILERFSAQQFPDLHSELNLSSLELGDSALYFCASSVLSGGNTEAFFGQGTRLTVV.

DNA for the CDR3: TGCGCCAGCAGGTCCCAGACACGGGAGGGAGAGACCCAGTACTTC. It yields the protein CASRSQTREGETQYF. This chain links TRBV5-1 with TRBJ2-5; TRBD2 matches 8 bases. The V segment lost 5 bases and the J segment 4 bases; nucleotides outside the gene matches: 10. This CDR3 has 15 residues. Germline V CDR1 and CDR2: SGHRS, YFSETQ.

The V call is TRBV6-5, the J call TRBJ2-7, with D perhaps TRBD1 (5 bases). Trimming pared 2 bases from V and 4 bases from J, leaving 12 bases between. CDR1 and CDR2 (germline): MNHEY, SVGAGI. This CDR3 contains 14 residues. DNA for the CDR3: TGTGCCAGCAGTTACGAGAGACAGACATACGAGCAGTACTTC. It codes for CASSYERQTYEQYF.

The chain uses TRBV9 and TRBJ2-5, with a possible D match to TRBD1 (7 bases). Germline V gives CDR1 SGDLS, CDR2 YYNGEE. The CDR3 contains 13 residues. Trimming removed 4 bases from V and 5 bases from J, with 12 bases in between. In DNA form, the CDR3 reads TGTGCCAGCAGCCGACAGGGAGGTGAGACCCAGTACTTC. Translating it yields CASSRQGGETQYF.

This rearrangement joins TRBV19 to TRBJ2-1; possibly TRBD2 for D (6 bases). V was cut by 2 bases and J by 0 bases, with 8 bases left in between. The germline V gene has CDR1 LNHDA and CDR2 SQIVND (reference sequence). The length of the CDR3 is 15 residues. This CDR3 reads CASSILGGSYNEQFF. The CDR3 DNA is TGTGCCAGTAGTATATTGGGGGGCTCCTACAATGAGCAGTTCTTC. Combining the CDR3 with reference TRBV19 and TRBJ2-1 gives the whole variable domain DGGITQSPKYLFRKEGQNVTLSCEQNLNHDAMYWYRQDPGQGLRLIYYSQIVNDFQKGDIAEGYSVSREKKESFPLTVTSAQKNPTAFYLCASSILGGSYNEQFFGPGTRLTVL.

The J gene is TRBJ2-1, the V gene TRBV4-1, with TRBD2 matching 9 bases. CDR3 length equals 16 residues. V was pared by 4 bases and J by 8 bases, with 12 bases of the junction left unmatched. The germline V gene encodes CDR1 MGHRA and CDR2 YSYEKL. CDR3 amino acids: CASSRPGWREGDEQFF. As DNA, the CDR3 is TGCGCCAGCAGCCGCCCCGGCTGGCGGGAGGGCGATGAGCAGTTCTTC.

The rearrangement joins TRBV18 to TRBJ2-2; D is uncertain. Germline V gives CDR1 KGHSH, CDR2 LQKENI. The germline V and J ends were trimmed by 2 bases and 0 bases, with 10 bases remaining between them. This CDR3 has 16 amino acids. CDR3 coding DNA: TGTGCCAGCTCACCATTTCCTCCTGCGAACACCGGGGAGCTGTTTTTT. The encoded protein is CASSPFPPANTGELFF.

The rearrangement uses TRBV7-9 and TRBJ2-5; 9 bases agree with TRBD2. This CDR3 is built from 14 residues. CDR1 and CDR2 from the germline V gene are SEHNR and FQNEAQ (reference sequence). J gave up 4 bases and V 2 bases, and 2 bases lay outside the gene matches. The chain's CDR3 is CASSLLAGRETQYF. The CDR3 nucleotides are TGTGCCAGCAGCTTACTAGCGGGAAGAGAGACCCAGTACTTC.

In DNA, the CDR3 is TGTGCCAGCAGCATTGGACTAGCGGGAGTGGGAGATACGCAGTATTTT. Amino acids: CASSIGLAGVGDTQYF. The gene calls are TRBV11-3 and TRBJ2-3, with 13 bases fitting TRBD2. V shed 5 bases and J 5 bases; nucleotides not matched to a gene: 7. CDR3 length equals 16 residues. CDR1 SGHNT and CDR2 YENEEA come from the germline V gene.

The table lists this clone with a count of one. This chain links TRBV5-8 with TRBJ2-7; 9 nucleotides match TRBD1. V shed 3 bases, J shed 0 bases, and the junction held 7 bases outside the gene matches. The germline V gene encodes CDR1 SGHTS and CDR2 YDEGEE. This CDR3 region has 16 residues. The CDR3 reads CASSYDGQGSSYEQYV. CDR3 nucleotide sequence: TGTGCCAGCAGCTATGACGGACAGGGGAGCTCCTACGAGCAGTACGTC.

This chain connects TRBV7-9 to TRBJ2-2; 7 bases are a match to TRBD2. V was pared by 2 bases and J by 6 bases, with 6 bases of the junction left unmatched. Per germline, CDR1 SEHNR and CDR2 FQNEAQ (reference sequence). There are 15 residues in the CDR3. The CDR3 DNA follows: TGTGCCAGCAGCTTACAGGGAGGGATCCCCGGGGAGCTGTTTTTT. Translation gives CASSLQGGIPGELFF.

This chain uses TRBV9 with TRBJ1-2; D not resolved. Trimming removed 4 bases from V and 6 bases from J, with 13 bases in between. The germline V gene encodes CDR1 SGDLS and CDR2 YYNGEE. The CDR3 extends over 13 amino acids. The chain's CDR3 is CASSIGGAHGYTF. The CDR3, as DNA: TGTGCCAGCAGCATAGGAGGTGCGCATGGCTACACCTTC.